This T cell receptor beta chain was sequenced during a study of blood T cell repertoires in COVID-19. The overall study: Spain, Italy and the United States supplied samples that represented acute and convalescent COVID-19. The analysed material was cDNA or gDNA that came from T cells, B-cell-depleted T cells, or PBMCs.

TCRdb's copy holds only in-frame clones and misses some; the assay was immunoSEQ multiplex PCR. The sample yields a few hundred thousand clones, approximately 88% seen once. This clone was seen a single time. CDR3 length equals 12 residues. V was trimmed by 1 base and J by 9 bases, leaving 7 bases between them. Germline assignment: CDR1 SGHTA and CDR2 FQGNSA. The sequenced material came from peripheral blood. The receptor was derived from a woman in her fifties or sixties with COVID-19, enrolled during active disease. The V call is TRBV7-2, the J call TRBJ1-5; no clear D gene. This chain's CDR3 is CASSLGGLPQHF. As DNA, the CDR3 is TGTGCCAGCAGCTTAGGAGGTCTGCCCCAGCATTTT. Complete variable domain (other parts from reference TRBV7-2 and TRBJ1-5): GAGVSQSPSNKVTEKGKDVELRCDPISGHTALYWYRQSLGQGLEFLIYFQGNSAPDKSGLPSDRFSAERTGGSVSTLTIQRTQQEDSAVYLCASSLGGLPQHFGDGTRLSIL.